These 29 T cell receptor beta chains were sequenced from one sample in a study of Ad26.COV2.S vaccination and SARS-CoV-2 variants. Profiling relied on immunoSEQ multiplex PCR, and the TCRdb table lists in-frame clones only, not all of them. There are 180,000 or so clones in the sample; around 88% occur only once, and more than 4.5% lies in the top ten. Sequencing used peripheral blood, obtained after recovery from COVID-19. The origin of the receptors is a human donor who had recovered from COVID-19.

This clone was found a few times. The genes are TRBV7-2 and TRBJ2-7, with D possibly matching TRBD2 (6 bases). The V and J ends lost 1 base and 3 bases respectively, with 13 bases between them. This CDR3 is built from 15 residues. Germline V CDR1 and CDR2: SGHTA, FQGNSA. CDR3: CASSLERLGGYEQYF. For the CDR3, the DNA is TGTGCCAGCAGCTTAGAAAGGTTGGGGGGCTACGAGCAGTACTTC.

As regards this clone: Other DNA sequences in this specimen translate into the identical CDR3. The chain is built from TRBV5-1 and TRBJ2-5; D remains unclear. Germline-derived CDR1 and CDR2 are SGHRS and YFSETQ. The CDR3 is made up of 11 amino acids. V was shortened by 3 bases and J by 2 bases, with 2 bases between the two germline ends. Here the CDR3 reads CASSSQETQYF. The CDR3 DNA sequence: TGCGCCAGCAGCTCACAAGAGACCCAGTACTTC.

CDR3 residues: CASSIDLLTPPGEQYF. CDR3 nucleotides: TGTGCCAGTAGTATAGATCTATTGACCCCTCCGGGAGAGCAGTACTTC. This chain joins TRBV19 and TRBJ2-7; weak D call: TRBD2 (5 bases). The CDR3 is 16 amino acids. The V gene's germline CDR1 is LNHDA and CDR2 SQIVND (reference sequence). V lost 0 bases and J 7 bases, leaving 19 bases between the germline ends.

CDR3: CASSAGTSGGARTGELFF. The CDR3, as DNA: TGTGCCAGCAGTGCCGGGACTAGCGGGGGGGCCCGAACCGGGGAGCTGTTTTTT. This chain joins TRBV25-1 and TRBJ2-2; 16 bases align to TRBD2. J gave up 5 bases and V 4 bases, and 7 bases lay outside the gene matches. CDR3 length equals 18 residues. The germline V gene encodes CDR1 MGHDK and CDR2 SYGVNS.

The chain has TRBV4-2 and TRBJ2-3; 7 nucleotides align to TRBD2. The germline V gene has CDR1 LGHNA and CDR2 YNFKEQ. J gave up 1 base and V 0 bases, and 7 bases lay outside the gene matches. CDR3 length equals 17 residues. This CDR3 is CASSQDSQRGGTDTQYF. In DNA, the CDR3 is TGTGCCAGCAGCCAAGATTCCCAGCGGGGCGGCACAGATACGCAGTATTTT.

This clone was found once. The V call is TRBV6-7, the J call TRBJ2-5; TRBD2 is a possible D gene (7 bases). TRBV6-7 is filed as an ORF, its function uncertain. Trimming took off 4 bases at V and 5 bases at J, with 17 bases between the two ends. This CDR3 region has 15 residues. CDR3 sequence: CASSSPGEGSETQYF. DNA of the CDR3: TGTGCCAGCAGTTCCCCAGGGGAGGGGTCGGAGACCCAGTACTTC.

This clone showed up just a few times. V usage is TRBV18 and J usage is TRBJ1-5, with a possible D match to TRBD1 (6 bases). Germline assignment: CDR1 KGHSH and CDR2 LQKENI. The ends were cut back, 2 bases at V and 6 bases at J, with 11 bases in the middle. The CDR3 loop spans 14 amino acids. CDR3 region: CASSPGGPAQPQHF. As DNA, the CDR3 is TGTGCCAGCTCACCAGGGGGCCCCGCTCAGCCCCAGCATTTT.

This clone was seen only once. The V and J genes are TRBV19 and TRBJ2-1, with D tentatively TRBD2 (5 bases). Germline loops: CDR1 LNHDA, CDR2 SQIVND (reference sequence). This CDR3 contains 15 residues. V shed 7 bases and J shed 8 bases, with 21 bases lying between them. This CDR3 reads CASNRTSSFSHEQFF. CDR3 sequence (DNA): TGTGCCAGTAATCGAACTAGTAGTTTTAGTCATGAGCAGTTCTTC. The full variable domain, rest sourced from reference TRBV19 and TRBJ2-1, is DGGITQSPKYLFRKEGQNVTLSCEQNLNHDAMYWYRQDPGQGLRLIYYSQIVNDFQKGDIAEGYSVSREKKESFPLTVTSAQKNPTAFYLCASNRTSSFSHEQFFGPGTRLTVL.

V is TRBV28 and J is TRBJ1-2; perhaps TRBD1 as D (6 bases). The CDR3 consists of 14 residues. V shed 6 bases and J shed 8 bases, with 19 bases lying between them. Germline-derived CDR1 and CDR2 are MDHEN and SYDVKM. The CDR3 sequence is CASSTSDRPAGYTF. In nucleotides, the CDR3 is TGTGCCAGCAGCACAAGTGACAGGCCCGCGGGCTACACCTTC.

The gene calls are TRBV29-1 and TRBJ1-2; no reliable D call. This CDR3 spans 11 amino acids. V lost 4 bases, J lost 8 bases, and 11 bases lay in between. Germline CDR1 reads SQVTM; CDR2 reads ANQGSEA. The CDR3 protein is CSVVMVEGYTF. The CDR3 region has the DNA TGCAGCGTTGTAATGGTAGAGGGCTACACCTTC.

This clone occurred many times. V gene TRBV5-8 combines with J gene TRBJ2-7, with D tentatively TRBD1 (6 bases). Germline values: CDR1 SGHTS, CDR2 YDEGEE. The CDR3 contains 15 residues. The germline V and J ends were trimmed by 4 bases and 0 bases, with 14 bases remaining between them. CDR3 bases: TGTGCCAGCAGCCATCAGCCGACAGGCTCCTACGAGCAGTACTTC. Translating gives CASSHQPTGSYEQYF.

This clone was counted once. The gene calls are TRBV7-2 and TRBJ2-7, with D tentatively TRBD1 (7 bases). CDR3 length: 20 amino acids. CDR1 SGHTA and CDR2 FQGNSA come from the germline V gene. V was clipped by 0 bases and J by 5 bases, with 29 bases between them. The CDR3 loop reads CASSLARGQMWRDPLNEQYF. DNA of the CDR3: TGTGCCAGCAGCTTAGCGCGGGGACAGATGTGGCGGGACCCTCTGAACGAGCAGTACTTC.

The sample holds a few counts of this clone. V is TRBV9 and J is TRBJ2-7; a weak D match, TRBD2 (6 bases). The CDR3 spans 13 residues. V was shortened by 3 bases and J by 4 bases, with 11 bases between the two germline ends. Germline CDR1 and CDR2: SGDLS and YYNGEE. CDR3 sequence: CASSAGDSYEQYF. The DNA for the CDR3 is TGTGCCAGCAGCGCTGGGGACTCTTACGAGCAGTACTTC.

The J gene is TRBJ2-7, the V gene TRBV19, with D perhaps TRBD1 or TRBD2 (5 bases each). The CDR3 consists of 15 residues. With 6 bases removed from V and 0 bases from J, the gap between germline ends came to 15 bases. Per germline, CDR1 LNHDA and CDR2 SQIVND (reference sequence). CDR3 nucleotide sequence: TGTGCCAGTAGCCGAGGGGAGTGGGGCTCCTACGAGCAGTACTTC. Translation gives CASSRGEWGSYEQYF.

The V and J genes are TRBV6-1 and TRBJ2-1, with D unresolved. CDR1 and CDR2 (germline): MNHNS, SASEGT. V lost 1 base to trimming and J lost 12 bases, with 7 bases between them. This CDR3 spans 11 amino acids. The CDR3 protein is CASSEGRRQFF. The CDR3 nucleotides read TGTGCCAGCAGTGAAGGTAGGCGGCAGTTCTTC.

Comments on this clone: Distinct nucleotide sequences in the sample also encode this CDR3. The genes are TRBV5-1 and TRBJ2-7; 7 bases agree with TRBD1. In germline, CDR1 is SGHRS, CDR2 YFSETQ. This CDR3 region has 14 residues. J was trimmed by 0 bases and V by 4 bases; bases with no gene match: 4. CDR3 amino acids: CASSPRDSSYEQYF. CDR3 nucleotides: TGCGCCAGCAGCCCCCGGGACAGCTCCTACGAGCAGTACTTC.

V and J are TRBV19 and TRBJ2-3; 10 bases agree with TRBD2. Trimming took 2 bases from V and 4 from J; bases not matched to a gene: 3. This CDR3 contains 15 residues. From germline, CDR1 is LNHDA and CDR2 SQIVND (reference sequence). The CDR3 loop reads CASSILAGVSDTQYF. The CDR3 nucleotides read TGTGCCAGTAGTATACTAGCGGGGGTGTCAGATACGCAGTATTTT.

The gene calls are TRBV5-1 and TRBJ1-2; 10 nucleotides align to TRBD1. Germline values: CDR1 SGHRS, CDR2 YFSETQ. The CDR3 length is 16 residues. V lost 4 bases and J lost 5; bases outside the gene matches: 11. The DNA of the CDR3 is TGCGCCAGCAGCAGAATGACAGGGGGCGAAGCTTATGGCTACACCTTC. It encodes CASSRMTGGEAYGYTF.

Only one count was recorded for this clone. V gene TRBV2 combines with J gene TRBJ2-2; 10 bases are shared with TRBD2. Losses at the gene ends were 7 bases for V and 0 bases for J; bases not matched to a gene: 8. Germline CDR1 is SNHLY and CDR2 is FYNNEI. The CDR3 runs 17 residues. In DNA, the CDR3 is TGTGCCAGCAAGGTCTCTAGCGGGGGCCCGAACACCGGGGAGCTGTTTTTT. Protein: CASKVSSGGPNTGELFF.

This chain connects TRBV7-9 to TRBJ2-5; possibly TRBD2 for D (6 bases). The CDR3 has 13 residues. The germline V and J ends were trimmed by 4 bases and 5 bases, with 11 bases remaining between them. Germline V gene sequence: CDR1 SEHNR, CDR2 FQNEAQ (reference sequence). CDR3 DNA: TGTGCCAGCAGCTCGCGGGGCGGGGAGACCCAGTACTTC. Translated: CASSSRGGETQYF.

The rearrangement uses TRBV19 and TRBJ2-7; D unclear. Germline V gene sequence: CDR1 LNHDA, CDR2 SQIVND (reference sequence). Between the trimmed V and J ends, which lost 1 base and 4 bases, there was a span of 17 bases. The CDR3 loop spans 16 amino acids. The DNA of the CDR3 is TGTGCCAGTAGTATAGGGAGAATAGAGAAGAATTACGAGCAGTACTTC. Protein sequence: CASSIGRIEKNYEQYF.

The CDR3 region has the DNA TGTGCCAGCAGCTTGCTTTCTGAGAGGGGCTATGGCTACACCTTC. Translation: CASSLLSERGYGYTF. V is TRBV5-4 and J is TRBJ1-2, with TRBD1 as a possible D gene (5 bases). Per the germline V gene, CDR1 is SGHNT and CDR2 is YYREEE (reference sequence). The CDR3 sequence is 15 residues long. The germline V and J ends were trimmed by 1 base and 4 bases, with 14 bases remaining between them. The entire variable domain, with the rest obtained from reference TRBV5-4 and TRBJ1-2, is as follows: ETGVTQSPTHLIKTRGQQVTLRCSSQSGHNTVSWYQQALGQGPQFIFQYYREEENGRGNFPPRFSGLQFPNYSSELNVNALELDDSALYLCASSLLSERGYGYTFGSGTRLTVV.

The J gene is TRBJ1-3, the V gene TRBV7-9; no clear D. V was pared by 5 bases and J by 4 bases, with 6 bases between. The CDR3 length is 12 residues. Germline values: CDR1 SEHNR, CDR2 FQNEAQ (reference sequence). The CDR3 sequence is CASSPSGNTIYF. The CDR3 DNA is TGTGCCAGCAGCCCGAGCGGAAACACCATATATTTT. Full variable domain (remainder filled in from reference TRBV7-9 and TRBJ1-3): DTGVSQNPRHKITKRGQNVTFRCDPISEHNRLYWYRQTLGQGPEFLTYFQNEAQLEKSRLLSDRFSAERPKGSFSTLEIQRTEQGDSAMYLCASSPSGNTIYFGEGSWLTVV.

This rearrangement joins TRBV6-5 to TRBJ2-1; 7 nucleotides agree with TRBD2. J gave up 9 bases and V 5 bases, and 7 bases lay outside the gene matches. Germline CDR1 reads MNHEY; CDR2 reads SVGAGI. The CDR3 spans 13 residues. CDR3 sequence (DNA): TGTGCCAGCAGTCGGGGGGTTGGCGGTGAGCAGTTCTTC. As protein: CASSRGVGGEQFF.

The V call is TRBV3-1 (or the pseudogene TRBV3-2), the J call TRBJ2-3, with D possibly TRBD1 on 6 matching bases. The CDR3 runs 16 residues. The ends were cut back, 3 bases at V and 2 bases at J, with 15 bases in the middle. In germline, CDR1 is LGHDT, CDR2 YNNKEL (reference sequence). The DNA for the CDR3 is TGTGCCAGCAGCCAGCTTCCGGGACACCTCACAGATACGCAGTATTTT. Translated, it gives CASSQLPGHLTDTQYF.

This CDR3 reads CATSSKLDGEQYF. CDR3 bases: TGTGCCACCAGCAGTAAACTAGATGGCGAGCAGTACTTC. The rearrangement links TRBV15 to TRBJ2-7; D is possibly TRBD2 (5 bases). V lost 3 bases and J 6 bases, leaving 12 bases between the germline ends. This CDR3 comprises 13 residues. Germline values: CDR1 LNHNV, CDR2 YYDKDF (reference sequence).

The CDR3 sequence is CASSDYSGTASYEQYF. The CDR3 nucleotides read TGCGCCAGCAGCGACTACTCCGGGACCGCCTCCTACGAGCAGTACTTC. V and J are TRBV5-1 and TRBJ2-7, with D perhaps assigned TRBD1 or TRBD2 (5 bases each). Germline V gives CDR1 SGHRS, CDR2 YFSETQ. The germline V and J ends were trimmed by 4 bases and 0 bases, with 17 bases remaining between them. The CDR3 length is 16 residues.

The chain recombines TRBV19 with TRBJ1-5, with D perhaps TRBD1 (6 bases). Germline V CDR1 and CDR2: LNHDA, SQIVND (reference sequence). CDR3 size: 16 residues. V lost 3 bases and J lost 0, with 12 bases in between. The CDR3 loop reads CASSIVTGNSNQPQHF. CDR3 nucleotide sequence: TGTGCCAGTAGTATTGTGACAGGTAATAGCAATCAGCCCCAGCATTTT.

The CDR3 spells CAWTRGGRSRETQYF. In nucleotides, the CDR3 is TGTGCCTGGACGCGCGGCGGACGCTCCCGAGAGACCCAGTACTTC. The chain carries TRBV30 and TRBJ2-5; D gene unclear. The V and J ends lost 4 bases and 4 bases respectively, with 19 bases between them. The V gene's germline CDR1 is GTSNPN and CDR2 SVGIG (reference sequence). This CDR3 region has 15 residues.